This section outlines one T cell receptor beta chain sequence together with its context. This sample is part of a study of shared clonotypes between healthy human individuals. There are 13 residues in the CDR3. CDR1 is MNHEY, CDR2 SMNVEV, per germline (reference sequence). V was cut by 9 bases and J by 6 bases, with 15 bases left in between. Sequenced by immunoSEQ multiplex PCR; TCRdb stores in-frame clones only, minus some. The repertoire holds hundreds of thousands of clones, approximately 96% seen once, with around 0.11% in the top ten. Terminally differentiated effector memory CD45RA+ cells were excluded from the naive CD8 cells, which were CD45RO-negative and positively selected for CCR7.

This clonotype was sampled from a woman in her thirties in good health. The sample comprised naive CD8+ T cells sorted from blood. The chain couples TRBV27 to TRBJ1-5; D is undetermined. CDR3 nucleotides: TGTGCCAGTCGGCTGGGAATGTCTCAGCCCCAGCATTTT. Protein sequence: CASRLGMSQPQHF.